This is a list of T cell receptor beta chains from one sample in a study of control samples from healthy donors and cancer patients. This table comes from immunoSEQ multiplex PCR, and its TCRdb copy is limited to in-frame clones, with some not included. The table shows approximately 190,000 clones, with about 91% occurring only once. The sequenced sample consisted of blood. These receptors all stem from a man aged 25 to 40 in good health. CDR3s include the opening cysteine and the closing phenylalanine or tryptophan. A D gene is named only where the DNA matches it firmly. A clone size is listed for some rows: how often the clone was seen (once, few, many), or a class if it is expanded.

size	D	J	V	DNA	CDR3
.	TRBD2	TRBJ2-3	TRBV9	TGTGCCAGCAGCGTAGACCTAGCGGGCGGGACAACAGATACGCAGTATTTT	CASSVDLAGGTTDTQYF
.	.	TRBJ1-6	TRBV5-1	TGCGCCAGCAGCTTTGGACACCCTAATTCACCCCTCCACTTT	CASSFGHPNSPLHF
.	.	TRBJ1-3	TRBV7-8	TGTGCCAGCAGCATCGGCCTGCCGGGCGGAAACACCATATATTTT	CASSIGLPGGNTIYF
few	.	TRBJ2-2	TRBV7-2	TGTGCCAGCAGCTTAGTTAGTGGTGGGAACACCGGGGAGCTGTTTTTT	CASSLVSGGNTGELFF
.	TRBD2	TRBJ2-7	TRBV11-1	TGTGCCAGCAGCTTGGATCTCGGGAGGTCCTACGAGCAGTACTTC	CASSLDLGRSYEQYF
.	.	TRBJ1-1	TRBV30	TGTGCCTGGGGGCGGCAGGCAAACACTGAAGCTTTCTTT	CAWGRQANTEAFF
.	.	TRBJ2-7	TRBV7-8	TGTGCCAGCAGCTTAGGAGTCTTCTCCTACGAGCAGTACTTC	CASSLGVFSYEQYF
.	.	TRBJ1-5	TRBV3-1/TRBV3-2	TGTGCCAGCAGCCAAGAGTGGGGGTACAATCAGCCCCAGCATTTT	CASSQEWGYNQPQHF
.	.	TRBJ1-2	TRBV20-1	TGCAGTGCTAGTATGGGGGCTCGAGTAGATGGCTACACCTTC	CSASMGARVDGYTF
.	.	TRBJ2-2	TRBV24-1	TGTGCCACCAACGACCCGGCAGGGACCACCGGGGAGCTGTTTTTT	CATNDPAGTTGELFF
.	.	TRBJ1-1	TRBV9	TGTGCCAGCAGCGGAGACGGCAGGGAGCACACTGAAGCTTTCTTT	CASSGDGREHTEAFF
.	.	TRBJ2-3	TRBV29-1	TGCAGCGTTCCGACTAGAACTAGCACAGATACGCAGTATTTT	CSVPTRTSTDTQYF
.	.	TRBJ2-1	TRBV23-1	TGCGCCAGCAGTCGCCCCAGGAGACAGGTCAGCTCCTACAATGAGCAGTTCTTC	CASSRPRRQVSSYNEQFF
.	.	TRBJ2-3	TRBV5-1	TGCGCCAGCAGCATGGGCGGGGAGAGAGATACGCAGTATTTT	CASSMGGERDTQYF
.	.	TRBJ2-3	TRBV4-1	TGCGCCAGCAGCCCGTCGATTACAGATACGCAGTATTTT	CASSPSITDTQYF
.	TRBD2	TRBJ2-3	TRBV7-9	TGTGCCAGCAGCTCCCTAGCGGGCCAGGACACAGATACGCAGTATTTT	CASSSLAGQDTDTQYF
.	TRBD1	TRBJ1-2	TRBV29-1	TGCAGCGTTGAGGGAGGGACAGACATATATGGCTACACCTTC	CSVEGGTDIYGYTF
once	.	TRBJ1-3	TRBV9	TGTGCCAGCAGCGGCCCCGACAGCTCTGGAAACACCATATATTTT	CASSGPDSSGNTIYF
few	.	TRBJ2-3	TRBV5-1	TGCGCCAGCAGCTTGGCCCAGGGGGGCGGAAGCACAGATACGCAGTATTTT	CASSLAQGGGSTDTQYF
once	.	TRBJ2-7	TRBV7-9	TGTGCCAGCAGCTCCTTTGGCGGACAGTTTTCCTACGAGCAGTACTTC	CASSSFGGQFSYEQYF